Following are 12 T cell receptor beta chains from one sample sequenced in a study of human thymus T cells. Profiled with immunoSEQ multiplex PCR; TCRdb holds only in-frame clones, not every one. This sample has about 130,000 clones, with 90% to 95% found just once. Thymus was obtained from resections taken during corrective heart surgery. Sequencing was carried out using thymus tissue. These receptors were taken from a boy in the first two years of life with a congenital heart defect but otherwise immunologically healthy.

V usage is TRBV30 and J usage is TRBJ2-6; D gene unclear. CDR3 length: 16 residues. V lost 3 bases and J 0 bases, leaving 12 bases between the germline ends. Germline values: CDR1 GTSNPN, CDR2 SVGIG (reference sequence). This CDR3 reads CAWRRIPHSGANVLTF. CDR3 DNA sequence: TGTGCCTGGAGGAGAATACCCCACTCTGGGGCCAACGTCCTGACTTTC.

The chain combines TRBV6-5 with TRBJ2-7, with 7 bases fitting TRBD1. V was clipped by 7 bases and J by 7 bases; unmatched bases: 13. Per the germline V gene, CDR1 is MNHEY and CDR2 is SVGAGI. The CDR3 consists of 14 residues. Here the CDR3 reads CASMLTGLSGEQYF. CDR3 nucleotides: TGTGCCAGCATGTTGACAGGGCTTAGTGGGGAGCAGTACTTC.

The V gene is TRBV7-9, the J gene TRBJ1-1; no firm D call. Germline assignment: CDR1 SEHNR and CDR2 FQNEAQ (reference sequence). Trimming took 2 bases from V and 5 from J, leaving 6 bases between them. The CDR3 extends over 12 amino acids. The CDR3 is CASSLKVTEAFF. Here the CDR3 DNA reads TGTGCCAGCAGCTTAAAGGTGACTGAAGCTTTCTTT.

The rearrangement joins TRBV11-3 to TRBJ2-5; D uncertain. Deletions cut 4 bases from V and 5 bases from J, with 5 bases between. Per the germline V gene, CDR1 is SGHNT and CDR2 is YENEEA. The CDR3 runs to 11 residues. In nucleotides, the CDR3 is TGTGCCAGCAGCTCCGGGGAGACCCAGTACTTC. Protein sequence: CASSSGETQYF.

The V call is TRBV2, the J call TRBJ1-3; tentatively, D is TRBD1 (5 bases). This CDR3 is built from 15 residues. Trimming shortened V by 2 bases and J by 3 bases, and 11 bases separated the two germline ends. Germline CDR1 reads SNHLY; CDR2 reads FYNNEI. The CDR3 DNA is TGTGCCAGCAGTGAATCGGGGGGATTTGGAAACACCATATATTTT. This codes for CASSESGGFGNTIYF.

The chain carries TRBV7-8 and TRBJ2-5; 11 bases fit TRBD1. Unmatched junction bases numbered 21, after V lost 5 bases and J lost 7 bases. CDR1 is SGHVS and CDR2 is FQNEAQ in the germline V gene. CDR3 length equals 19 residues. The CDR3 DNA sequence: TGTGCCAGCAGCCCCTACCCGGACAGGGGGCGCGCGGTTTGGGGGACCCAGTACTTC. Amino acids: CASSPYPDRGRAVWGTQYF. Complete variable domain (other parts from reference TRBV7-8 and TRBJ2-5): GAGVSQSPRYKVAKRGQDVALRCDPISGHVSLFWYQQALGQGPEFLTYFQNEAQLDKSGLPSDRFFAERPEGSVSTLKIQRTQQEDSAVYLCASSPYPDRGRAVWGTQYFGPGTRLLVL.

This chain uses TRBV15 with TRBJ1-2; 9 bases align to TRBD1. Germline loops: CDR1 LNHNV, CDR2 YYDKDF (reference sequence). There are 17 residues in the CDR3. Germline trimming cut 5 bases from V and 4 bases from J; bases unmatched to any gene: 14. The chain's CDR3 is CATSAPGQGHGSYGYTF. The CDR3 bases are TGTGCCACCAGCGCTCCGGGACAGGGTCACGGATCCTATGGCTACACCTTC.

J is TRBJ2-3 and V is TRBV7-9, with D maybe TRBD2 (5 bases). Germline V gives CDR1 SEHNR, CDR2 FQNEAQ (reference sequence). The CDR3 has 17 amino acids. The V end was cut by 5 bases, the J end by 0 bases, with 18 bases between. CDR3 DNA: TGTGCCAGCAGCGTAGTACTAGATGGCTCTAGCACAGATACGCAGTATTTT. Amino acid sequence: CASSVVLDGSSTDTQYF.

This clone came up a few times. The chain combines TRBV30 with TRBJ1-1; D unresolved. This CDR3 has 12 residues. Germline V gene sequence: CDR1 GTSNPN, CDR2 SVGIG (reference sequence). Trimming cost V 4 bases and J 4 bases, with 10 bases left between them. CDR3 protein: CAWNIGSTEAFF. CDR3 nucleotides: TGTGCCTGGAACATCGGGAGCACTGAAGCTTTCTTT.

This chain links TRBV7-2 with TRBJ1-2; TRBD1 might be the D (6 bases). The CDR3 extends over 17 amino acids. The ends were cut back, 4 bases at V and 6 bases at J, with 24 bases in the middle. The germline V gene has CDR1 SGHTA and CDR2 FQGNSA. The CDR3, as DNA: TGTGCCAGCAGCTCCCGTGGGGGGGCAGGGAAGCAAAATGGCTACACCTTC. Its translation is CASSSRGGAGKQNGYTF.

The V call is TRBV10-3, the J call TRBJ1-2, with 7 bases identical to TRBD1. Trimming at V came to 5 bases and at J to 1 base, leaving 13 bases not matched to a gene. The CDR3 loop spans 17 amino acids. Per the germline V gene, CDR1 is ENHRY and CDR2 is SYGVKD. The CDR3 DNA is TGTGCCATCAGTCCAAAACCGGACAGGCCGATTAACTATGGCTACACCTTC. The encoded protein is CAISPKPDRPINYGYTF.

The CDR3 DNA sequence: TGCGCCAGCAGCTTGGCCCGCCGCCGGGACGGTGGGAACACTGAAGCTTTCTTT. It encodes CASSLARRRDGGNTEAFF. This chain connects TRBV5-1 to TRBJ1-1; possibly TRBD1 for D (5 bases). This CDR3 comprises 18 residues. Germline V gene sequence: CDR1 SGHRS, CDR2 YFSETQ. Between the trimmed V and J ends, which lost 0 bases and 1 base, there was a span of 19 bases.